Listed below are T cell receptor beta chains from one sample, sequenced in a study of long-term antiretroviral therapy in people with HIV. Profiled with immunoSEQ multiplex PCR; TCRdb holds only in-frame clones, not every one. The sample comprises some 26,000 clones, under 85% of which are singletons, and roughly 12% rests with the top ten. This material consisted of unsorted PBMCs, taken 1.1 years before starting antiretroviral therapy. The receptors derive from a woman aged 40-49 years with HIV. Each CDR3 is given with its conserved first and last residue. A D gene is named only where the DNA matches it firmly. Some rows mark clone size as missing; the rest say once, few, many or name a class of expanded clone.

NA NA TRBJ1-4 TRBV4-2 CASSQDKTGLEKLFF TGTGCCAGCAGCCAAGATAAGACAGGATTGGAAAAACTGTTTTTT
NA few TRBJ1-2 TRBV4-1 CASSQERDYGYTF TGCGCCAGCAGCCAAGAGCGGGACTATGGCTACACCTTC
NA NA TRBJ2-7 TRBV2 CASSEMGHSKTYEQYF TGTGCCAGCAGTGAAATGGGACACTCCAAGACATACGAGCAGTACTTC
NA NA TRBJ2-5 TRBV9 CASSVAQGGETQYF TGTGCCAGCAGCGTAGCCCAGGGCGGAGAGACCCAGTACTTC
NA few TRBJ1-2 TRBV18 CASSPPLNFSRPGYTF TGTGCCAGCTCACCGCCACTGAACTTTTCTCGTCCTGGCTACACCTTC
NA few TRBJ2-7 TRBV4-1 CASSADRSSYEQYF TGCGCCAGCAGCGCGGACCGGAGCTCCTACGAGCAGTACTTC
TRBD2 once TRBJ2-1 TRBV5-5 CASSLAVLLAGQYEQFF TGTGCCAGCAGCTTGGCAGTCCTTCTAGCGGGACAGTATGAGCAGTTCTTC
NA few TRBJ1-6 TRBV11-3 CASSLAGTMNSPLHF TGTGCCAGCAGCTTAGCAGGGACCATGAATTCACCCCTCCACTTT
NA NA TRBJ1-2 TRBV27 CASSYSPYNYGYTF TGTGCCAGCAGTTATTCACCGTATAACTATGGCTACACCTTC
NA NA TRBJ2-1 TRBV30 CAWSRGPYNEQFF TGTGCCTGGAGTCGCGGGCCCTACAATGAGCAGTTCTTC
TRBD2 once TRBJ2-7 TRBV4-3 CASSQGLAGGEQYF TGCGCCAGCAGCCAGGGACTAGCGGGGGGTGAGCAGTACTTC
TRBD1 once TRBJ2-3 TRBV25-1 CASSGGQGSTDTQYF TGTGCCAGCAGTGGGGGACAGGGGTCCACAGATACGCAGTATTTT
NA NA TRBJ1-4 TRBV5-1 CASSLVGTDEKLFF TGCGCCAGCAGCTTGGTCGGGACGGATGAAAAACTGTTTTTT
NA NA TRBJ1-2 TRBV10-1 CATGGVREDGYTF TGCGCCACCGGGGGGGTCCGAGAAGATGGCTACACCTTC
NA once TRBJ2-2 TRBV5-1 CASSFQDGGELFF TGCGCCAGCAGCTTCCAGGATGGCGGGGAGCTGTTTTTT
TRBD1 NA TRBJ1-1 TRBV4-2 CASSQGTGKGDTEAFF TGTGCCAGCAGCCAAGGGACAGGGAAAGGGGACACTGAAGCTTTCTTT
NA NA TRBJ1-6 TRBV11-2 CASSLATVINSPLHF TGTGCCAGCAGCTTAGCGACAGTGATTAATTCACCCCTCCACTTT
TRBD2 NA TRBJ2-3 TRBV5-6 CASSLRTSGLSSTDTQYF TGTGCCAGCAGCTTGCGGACTAGCGGGCTGAGTAGCACAGATACGCAGTATTTT
NA NA TRBJ2-7 TRBV7-9 CASSDGTKSSYEQYF TGTGCCAGCAGCGATGGGACAAAAAGCTCCTACGAGCAGTACTTC
NA NA TRBJ2-5 TRBV4-1 CASSQDLAGETQYF TGCGCCAGCAGCCAAGATTTGGCGGGGGAGACCCAGTACTTC
NA NA TRBJ1-4 TRBV19 CASSLDTDEKLFF TGTGCCAGTAGTCTGGACACCGATGAAAAACTGTTTTTT
NA NA TRBJ1-2 TRBV6-4 CASSDTRGGPIYGYTF TGTGCCAGCAGTGACACCCGTGGGGGGCCGATCTATGGCTACACCTTC
NA NA TRBJ2-7 TRBV20-1 CSARLAYEQYF TGCAGTGCTAGGTTGGCGTACGAGCAGTACTTC
TRBD1 NA TRBJ2-2 TRBV19 CASSIGTVGTGELFF TGTGCCAGTAGTATTGGGACAGTCGGCACCGGGGAGCTGTTTTTT
NA NA TRBJ1-6 TRBV2 CASSDVQSNNSPLHF TGTGCCAGCAGTGACGTGCAGTCGAATAATTCACCCCTCCACTTT
NA NA TRBJ2-7 TRBV7-8 CASSRGQFKLEQYF TGTGCCAGCAGCCGAGGACAGTTCAAGCTCGAGCAGTACTTC
TRBD2 NA TRBJ2-3 TRBV5-1 CASSHNRGLDTDTQYF TGCGCCAGCAGCCACAATCGGGGACTAGACACAGATACGCAGTATTTT
NA NA TRBJ1-2 TRBV6-1 CASSDQQRRANYGYTF TGTGCCAGCAGTGATCAACAGCGACGGGCTAACTATGGCTACACCTTC
NA NA TRBJ2-3 TRBV6-6 CASLSTDTQYF TGTGCCAGCCTAAGCACAGATACGCAGTATTTT
NA few TRBJ2-1 TRBV25-1 CAAGGESSYNEQFF TGTGCCGCCGGCGGGGAGAGCTCCTACAATGAGCAGTTCTTC
TRBD2 once TRBJ2-5 TRBV19 CASSSSGRAGETQYF TGTGCCAGTAGTTCTAGCGGGAGGGCCGGGGAGACCCAGTACTTC
NA few TRBJ1-1 TRBV5-6 CASSLRSPEAFF TGTGCCAGCAGCTTGAGAAGTCCTGAAGCTTTCTTT
NA NA TRBJ2-1 TRBV6-5 CASTDLTEQFF TGTGCCAGCACCGACCTTACTGAGCAGTTCTTC
TRBD1 once TRBJ2-1 TRBV12-5 CASGLGTGTVVYNEQFF TGTGCTAGTGGTTTGGGGACCGGGACAGTCGTTTACAATGAGCAGTTCTTC
NA NA TRBJ2-7 TRBV7-9 CASSLTLGSYEQYF TGTGCCAGCAGCTTAACACTGGGCTCCTACGAGCAGTACTTC
TRBD1 NA TRBJ1-1 TRBV7-6 CASSPQDRGSEAFF TGTGCCAGCAGCCCGCAAGACAGGGGATCTGAAGCTTTCTTT